This TCR beta chain stems from a study of PD-L1 blockade in urothelial cancer. TCR analog templates of synthetic origin were spiked into each PCR. TCRdb keeps only in-frame clones here, not all; method: immunoSEQ multiplex PCR. The profile shows 11,000 to 15,000 clones, approximately 88% of them singletons. This clone appeared a single time. Trimming cost V 7 bases and J 4 bases; bases outside gene matches: 8. CDR3 length equals 16 residues. Germline V lookup: CDR1 SNHLY, CDR2 FYNNEI. This sequence was found in a man in his 70s with urothelial cancer. The chain is built from TRBV2 and TRBJ2-1, with 12 bases identical to TRBD2. Specimen: PBMCs, collected around atezolizumab (anti-PD-L1) treatment. The CDR3 DNA sequence: TGTGCCAGCAACCTCGGACTAGCGGGGCGGTACAATGAGCAGTTCTTC. Translating it yields CASNLGLAGRYNEQFF.